This entry lists 32 T cell receptor beta chains sequenced from one sample in a study of blood T cell repertoires in COVID-19. Some clones are missing from TCRdb's copy, which holds only in-frame ones; the method was immunoSEQ multiplex PCR. The sample lists about 150,000 clones; about 86% were seen once. The sample comprised peripheral blood. The receptors originated from a woman aged 55-70 years with acute or convalescent COVID-19.

This chain joins TRBV19 and TRBJ1-2; maybe TRBD1 (5 bases). This CDR3 spans 14 amino acids. The V end lost 5 bases, the J end lost 6 bases, and 16 bases lay between the germline ends. CDR1 LNHDA and CDR2 SQIVND come from the germline V gene (reference sequence). This CDR3 reads CASSPGQGSDGYTF. The CDR3, as DNA: TGTGCCAGTAGTCCAGGGCAGGGATCGGATGGCTACACCTTC.

The count of this clone is one. The chain combines TRBV30 with TRBJ2-1; 11 positions agree with TRBD2. The CDR3 loop spans 12 amino acids. CDR1 and CDR2 (germline): GTSNPN, SVGIG (reference sequence). The V and J ends lost 1 base and 16 bases, in that order; junction bases with no gene match: 6. This CDR3 reads CAWSELAGGHFF. For the CDR3, the DNA is TGTGCCTGGAGTGAATTAGCGGGGGGGCATTTCTTC.

The chain couples TRBV3-1 (or the pseudogene TRBV3-2) to TRBJ1-5, with D perhaps TRBD1 (5 bases). Germline-derived CDR1 and CDR2 are LGHDT and YNNKEL (reference sequence). Trimming took off 3 bases at V and 6 bases at J, with 9 bases between the two ends. The CDR3 totals 13 residues. DNA for the CDR3: TGTGCCAGCAGCCAGGGGGGGGGTCAGCCCCAGCATTTT. It encodes CASSQGGGQPQHF.

The chain couples TRBV3-1 (or the pseudogene TRBV3-2) to TRBJ2-3; D not resolved. Germline V gene sequence: CDR1 LGHDT, CDR2 YNNKEL (reference sequence). CDR3 size: 15 residues. Trimming took off 1 base at V and 6 bases at J, with 14 bases between the two ends. The CDR3 spells CASSQGFLPGDTQYF. The CDR3 bases are TGTGCCAGCAGCCAAGGTTTTCTCCCGGGTGATACGCAGTATTTT.

The chain combines TRBV7-9 with TRBJ1-5; D is undetermined. V dropped 3 bases and J dropped 7 bases, with 7 bases sitting between them. This CDR3 spans 12 amino acids. Germline V gene lookup returns CDR1 SEHNR and CDR2 FQNEAQ (reference sequence). CDR3 DNA sequence: TGTGCCAGCAGCTTTAGAGGGCAGCCCCAGCATTTT. Translating gives CASSFRGQPQHF.

V usage is TRBV20-1 and J usage is TRBJ2-1; 8 bases line up with TRBD2. The V gene end was trimmed by 3 bases and the J gene end by 8 bases; junction bases not matched to a gene: 9. CDR1 and CDR2 from the germline V gene are DFQATT and SNEGSKA (reference sequence). The CDR3 sequence is 14 residues long. CDR3 coding DNA: TGCAGTGCTAGTGACGGGGGGGCGAAGTATGAGCAGTTCTTC. It specifies CSASDGGAKYEQFF.

The chain links TRBV18 to TRBJ1-2; possibly TRBD1 for D (5 bases). The V gene lost 2 bases and the J gene lost 4 bases, with 14 bases spanning the gap. The length of the CDR3 is 15 residues. CDR1 and CDR2 (germline): KGHSH, LQKENI. The CDR3 sequence: CASSPRDGSFYGYTF. The CDR3 DNA reads as TGTGCCAGCTCACCAAGGGACGGGAGTTTCTATGGCTACACCTTC.

The chain recombines TRBV18 with TRBJ1-2; 10 positions agree with TRBD1. The CDR3 totals 16 residues. Germline-derived CDR1 and CDR2 are KGHSH and LQKENI. V gave up 1 base and J gave up 2 bases; unmatched junction bases: 4. CDR3 sequence reads: CASSPLGGQGNYGYTF. CDR3 sequence (DNA): TGTGCCAGCTCACCACTTGGGGGACAGGGGAACTATGGCTACACCTTC.

For the CDR3, the DNA is TGTGCCAGCAGCCCTCGAGCCAGGGTCCCCGGGGAGCTGTTTTTT. As protein: CASSPRARVPGELFF. J is TRBJ2-2 and V is TRBV11-2; tentatively, D is TRBD1 (5 bases). This CDR3 has 15 amino acids. V was shortened by 5 bases and J by 6 bases, with 16 bases between the two germline ends. Germline-derived CDR1 and CDR2 are SGHAT and FQNNGV.

This rearrangement joins TRBV5-1 to TRBJ1-2, with a possible D match to TRBD1 (5 bases). Per the germline V gene, CDR1 is SGHRS and CDR2 is YFSETQ. V was pared by 4 bases and J by 4 bases, with 20 bases between. This CDR3 contains 16 residues. Here the CDR3 DNA reads TGCGCCAGCAGCCCCCAGGGCCAGGTTACCTTCTATGGCTACACCTTC. Its translation: CASSPQGQVTFYGYTF. The full variable domain, its missing parts supplied by reference TRBV5-1 and TRBJ1-2, is KAGVTQTPRYLIKTRGQQVTLSCSPISGHRSVSWYQQTPGQGLQFLFEYFSETQRNKGNFPGRFSGRQFSNSRSEMNVSTLELGDSALYLCASSPQGQVTFYGYTFGSGTRLTVV.

The V gene is TRBV30, the J gene TRBJ2-5; possibly TRBD2 for D (6 bases). Trimming removed 3 bases from V and 4 bases from J, with 12 bases in between. This CDR3 region has 13 residues. CDR1 GTSNPN and CDR2 SVGIG come from the germline V gene (reference sequence). CDR3 nucleotides: TGTGCCTGGAGGCCGGCGGGGTTAGAGACCCAGTACTTC. Its translation: CAWRPAGLETQYF. Full variable domain (outside the CDR3, taken from reference TRBV30 and TRBJ2-5): SQTIHQWPATLVQPVGSPLSLECTVEGTSNPNLYWYRQAAGRGLQLLFYSVGIGQISSEVPQNLSASRPQDRQFILSSKKLLLSDSGFYLCAWRPAGLETQYFGPGTRLLVL.

The chain combines TRBV28 with TRBJ1-1; 12 bases map to TRBD1. The CDR3 totals 16 residues. The germline CDR1 and CDR2 sequences are MDHEN and SYDVKM. With V trimmed by 6 bases and J by 1 base, 6 bases remained unmatched. Here the CDR3 reads CASSWDRGRRNTEAFF. CDR3 in DNA: TGTGCCAGCAGCTGGGACAGGGGGCGTAGGAACACTGAAGCTTTCTTT. The full variable domain, rest sourced from reference TRBV28 and TRBJ1-1, is DVKVTQSSRYLVKRTGEKVFLECVQDMDHENMFWYRQDPGLGLRLIYFSYDVKMKEKGDIPEGYSVSREKKERFSLILESASTNQTSMYLCASSWDRGRRNTEAFFGQGTRLTVV.

This rearrangement joins TRBV19 to TRBJ1-1, with 9 bases lining up with TRBD1. The CDR3 extends over 15 amino acids. The V segment lost 3 bases and the J segment 2 bases; nucleotides outside the gene matches: 4. CDR1 and CDR2 (germline): LNHDA, SQIVND (reference sequence). CDR3 in DNA: TGTGCCAGTAGTATGCCGGGACAGGGAAACACTGAAGCTTTCTTT. It codes for CASSMPGQGNTEAFF. The full variable domain, with the rest looked up from reference TRBV19 and TRBJ1-1, is DGGITQSPKYLFRKEGQNVTLSCEQNLNHDAMYWYRQDPGQGLRLIYYSQIVNDFQKGDIAEGYSVSREKKESFPLTVTSAQKNPTAFYLCASSMPGQGNTEAFFGQGTRLTVV.

The genes are TRBV29-1 and TRBJ1-1; 7 bases map to TRBD1. Germline CDR1 reads SQVTM; CDR2 reads ANQGSEA. Germline trimming cut 6 bases from V and 7 bases from J; bases unmatched to any gene: 17. The CDR3 runs 15 residues. CDR3 in amino acids: CSVKSGTAGGGEAFF. CDR3 nucleotide sequence: TGCAGCGTGAAGTCGGGGACAGCCGGGGGCGGTGAAGCTTTCTTT.

V is TRBV28 and J is TRBJ1-6; 8 nucleotides align to TRBD1. The junction had 10 bases not matched to a gene; V was cut back by 10 bases and J by 5 bases. Germline V gene data show CDR1 as MDHEN and CDR2 as SYDVKM. The CDR3 has 15 amino acids. In nucleotides, the CDR3 is TGTGCCAAGCCGGACAGGGACAGAAATAATTCACCCCTCCACTTT. It is translated as CAKPDRDRNNSPLHF.

Of note for this clone: Within the sample, other DNA sequences also encode this same CDR3. J is TRBJ1-1 and V is TRBV7-3; maybe TRBD1 (6 bases). CDR3 length: 13 amino acids. The V end was cut by 5 bases, the J end by 2 bases, with 9 bases between. Germline V gene data show CDR1 as SGHTA and CDR2 as FQGTGA. The CDR3 nucleotides read TGTGCCAGCAGCCCACAGGGTAACACTGAAGCTTTCTTT. Amino acid sequence: CASSPQGNTEAFF.

The rearrangement links TRBV29-1 to TRBJ1-1, with TRBD1 as a possible D gene (6 bases). The CDR3 has 13 residues. The germline V gene has CDR1 SQVTM and CDR2 ANQGSEA. Trimming cost V 7 bases and J 0 bases, with 12 bases left between them. CDR3 sequence (DNA): TGCAGCGCCGACAGGTTCATGAACACTGAAGCTTTCTTT. Translating gives CSADRFMNTEAFF.

In its sample, this clone was seen once. V is TRBV7-9 and J is TRBJ2-1; TRBD2 might be the D (5 bases). V was cut by 4 bases and J by 5 bases, with 15 bases left in between. There are 15 residues in the CDR3. Germline V CDR1 and CDR2: SEHNR, FQNEAQ (reference sequence). The CDR3 DNA reads as TGTGCCAGCAGCTCGCGCCTGGAGGCCGACAATGAGCAGTTCTTC. This gives the protein CASSSRLEADNEQFF.

About this clone: At one end, the junction sequence differs from germline, possibly due to a read error. J is TRBJ1-4 and V is TRBV6-6; D may be TRBD1 (6 bases). Germline assignment: CDR1 MNHNY and CDR2 SVGAGI (reference sequence). The CDR3 is made up of 15 amino acids. The CDR3, as DNA: TGTGCCAGCAGTTACAGGGCAGGGGAGAATGGAAAACTGTTTTTT. It specifies CASSYRAGENGKLFF.

J is TRBJ2-4 and V is TRBV10-2, with 7 bases aligning to TRBD2. There are 16 residues in the CDR3. J gave up 0 bases and V 0 bases, and 2 bases lay outside the gene matches. Looked up from germline, CDR1 is WSHSY and CDR2 is SAAADI. The CDR3 DNA reads TGCGCCAGCAGTGAGTCGGCGGGGGTAGCCAAAAACATTCAGTACTTC. Protein product: CASSESAGVAKNIQYF.

This rearrangement joins TRBV5-1 to TRBJ1-3; D is unresolved. The CDR3 is 16 residues long. The V end was cut by 0 bases, the J end by 0 bases, with 10 bases between. Germline assignment: CDR1 SGHRS and CDR2 YFSETQ. The CDR3 DNA reads TGCGCCAGCAGCTTGGAAACGCTGAGCTCTGGAAACACCATATATTTT. The encoded protein is CASSLETLSSGNTIYF. The full variable domain, its missing parts supplied by reference TRBV5-1 and TRBJ1-3, is KAGVTQTPRYLIKTRGQQVTLSCSPISGHRSVSWYQQTPGQGLQFLFEYFSETQRNKGNFPGRFSGRQFSNSRSEMNVSTLELGDSALYLCASSLETLSSGNTIYFGEGSWLTVV.

The chain carries TRBV5-8 and TRBJ1-2; 8 bases map to TRBD1. CDR1 is SGHTS, CDR2 YDEGEE, per germline. The CDR3 is made up of 16 amino acids. Trimming cost V 2 bases and J 0 bases; bases outside gene matches: 6. The CDR3, as DNA: TGTGCCAGCAGCTTAGCAGGGGGCCCCTCTAACTATGGCTACACCTTC. Translation: CASSLAGGPSNYGYTF.

J is TRBJ1-5 and V is TRBV10-2, with D maybe TRBD1 (5 bases). V was clipped by 7 bases and J by 0 bases, with 13 bases between them. From germline, CDR1 is WSHSY and CDR2 SAAADI. The CDR3 loop spans 15 amino acids. The CDR3, as DNA: TGCGCCAGCAAGTTGGGGGACTATAGCAATCAGCCCCAGCATTTT. The encoded protein is CASKLGDYSNQPQHF.

For the CDR3, the DNA is TGTGCCAGCAGGAGGACAGTCTTCTCTGGAAACACCATATATTTT. Protein: CASRRTVFSGNTIYF. The V gene is TRBV6-5, the J gene TRBJ1-3, with D maybe TRBD1 (6 bases). There are 15 residues in the CDR3. Germline loops: CDR1 MNHEY, CDR2 SVGAGI. With 6 bases removed from V and 0 bases from J, the gap between germline ends came to 12 bases.

The chain joins TRBV9 to TRBJ1-2, with 9 bases identical to TRBD1. This CDR3 is 15 amino acids long. Germline V gene lookup returns CDR1 SGDLS and CDR2 YYNGEE. Trimming took 0 bases from V and 7 from J; bases not matched to a gene: 7. CDR3 nucleotide sequence: TGTGCCAGCAGCGTAGCAGGGACAGGGCTAGTTGGCTACACCTTC. Translation: CASSVAGTGLVGYTF. The variable domain in full, completed from reference TRBV9 and TRBJ1-2, reads DSGVTQTPKHLITATGQRVTLRCSPRSGDLSVYWYQQSLDQGLQFLIQYYNGEERAKGNILERFSAQQFPDLHSELNLSSLELGDSALYFCASSVAGTGLVGYTFGSGTRLTVV.

The V and J genes are TRBV5-1 and TRBJ2-3, with TRBD1 as a possible D gene (5 bases). Trimming removed 0 bases from V and 8 bases from J, with 16 bases in between. Germline V gene data show CDR1 as SGHRS and CDR2 as YFSETQ. There are 15 residues in the CDR3. The CDR3 DNA is TGCGCCAGCAGCTTGGTAACGACAGCAGATAGTACGCAGTATTTT. Protein: CASSLVTTADSTQYF. Full variable domain (outside the CDR3, taken from reference TRBV5-1 and TRBJ2-3): KAGVTQTPRYLIKTRGQQVTLSCSPISGHRSVSWYQQTPGQGLQFLFEYFSETQRNKGNFPGRFSGRQFSNSRSEMNVSTLELGDSALYLCASSLVTTADSTQYFGPGTRLTVL.

V and J are TRBV18 and TRBJ1-1, with TRBD1 matching over 7 bases. This CDR3 comprises 16 residues. Germline CDR1 KGHSH, CDR2 LQKENI. V shed 2 bases and J 3 bases; nucleotides not matched to a gene: 9. CDR3 DNA sequence: TGTGCCAGCTCACCATCGGCAGGGGGGCCGTACACTGAAGCTTTCTTT. Translating it yields CASSPSAGGPYTEAFF.

The V gene is TRBV11-3, the J gene TRBJ2-4, with 9 bases aligning to TRBD1. J lost 9 bases, V lost 5 bases, and 11 bases had no gene match. Germline CDR1 is SGHNT and CDR2 is YENEEA. CDR3 length equals 15 residues. CDR3 DNA: TGTGCCAGCAGCCCACGCCGGGACAGGGAGGCCATTCAGTACTTC. Amino acids: CASSPRRDREAIQYF.

The rearrangement uses TRBV30 and TRBJ2-4; a weak D match, TRBD2 (6 bases). V lost 0 bases, J lost 12 bases, and 15 bases lay in between. The CDR3 consists of 13 residues. Germline V gene sequence: CDR1 GTSNPN, CDR2 SVGIG (reference sequence). CDR3 protein: CAWSVPPSTSQYF. Written as DNA, the CDR3 is TGTGCCTGGAGTGTACCTCCTTCGACTAGTCAGTACTTC.

The V and J genes are TRBV24-1 and TRBJ2-3; the D gene is possibly TRBD2 (6 bases). This CDR3 comprises 12 residues. V lost 1 base, J lost 8 bases, and 6 bases lay in between. Looked up from germline, CDR1 is KGHDR and CDR2 is SFDVKD. The CDR3 is CATSDLAGTQYF. The CDR3 DNA reads TGTGCCACCAGTGATTTAGCGGGTACGCAGTATTTT.

The V and J genes are TRBV19 and TRBJ2-4; D call uncertain. V lost 11 bases and J lost 0, with 20 bases in between. CDR1 is LNHDA and CDR2 is SQIVND in the germline V gene (reference sequence). The CDR3 has 16 amino acids. In DNA, the CDR3 is TGTGCCGTTCCCCACGTCGAGTTGCTAGCCAAAAACATTCAGTACTTC. As protein: CAVPHVELLAKNIQYF.

This rearrangement joins TRBV18 to TRBJ1-4, with 7 bases fitting TRBD1. CDR3 length equals 14 residues. Germline V gives CDR1 KGHSH, CDR2 LQKENI. The ends lost 2 bases at V and 8 bases at J; junction bases unmatched: 5. The CDR3 coding sequence is TGTGCCAGCTCACCAATTACAGGGGTCGAAAAACTGTTTTTT. Residues: CASSPITGVEKLFF.